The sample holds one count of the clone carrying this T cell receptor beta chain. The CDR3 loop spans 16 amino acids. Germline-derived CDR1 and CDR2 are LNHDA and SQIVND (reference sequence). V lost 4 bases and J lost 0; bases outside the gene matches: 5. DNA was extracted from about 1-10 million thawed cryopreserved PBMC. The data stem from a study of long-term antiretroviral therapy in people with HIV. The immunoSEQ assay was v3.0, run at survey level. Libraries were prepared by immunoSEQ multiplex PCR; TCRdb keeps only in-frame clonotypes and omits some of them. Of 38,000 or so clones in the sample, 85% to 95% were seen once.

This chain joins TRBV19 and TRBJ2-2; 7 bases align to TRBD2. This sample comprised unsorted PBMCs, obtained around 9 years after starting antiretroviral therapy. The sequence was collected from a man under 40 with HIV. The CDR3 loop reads CASSKNGGTNTGELFF. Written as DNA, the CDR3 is TGTGCCAGTAGTAAGAACGGGGGGACGAACACCGGGGAGCTGTTTTTT. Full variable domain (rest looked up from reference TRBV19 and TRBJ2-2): DGGITQSPKYLFRKEGQNVTLSCEQNLNHDAMYWYRQDPGQGLRLIYYSQIVNDFQKGDIAEGYSVSREKKESFPLTVTSAQKNPTAFYLCASSKNGGTNTGELFFGEGSRLTVL.